The source of this TCR beta chain is a study of tumor-infiltrating lymphocytes in primary liver carcinoma. Study-level information: Tumors, staged T1-T3 N0M0, spanned 4.2 to 10 cm. Sample counts of productive TCRbeta reads spanned roughly 3.65 to 8 million; these counts were similar across tissue types. Study observations and caveats: Significantly greater top-250-clone fractions characterized tumors relative to blood (p = 0.039).

Germline DNA was extracted alongside blood RNA, which was obtained from unsorted whole blood. With approximately 500 ng total RNA as template and a constant-region primer, TCR beta cDNA was made. ARM-PCR, slightly modified, supplied the TCR beta libraries through three nested multiplex PCR rounds. The first two PCR rounds used TRBV1-TRBV30 forward primers with a C-beta reverse primer, nine to ten cycles each. From the multiplex PCR reads, TCRdb called clonotypes with MiXCR, one entry per CDR3 protein. The repertoire holds almost 200,000 distinct CDR3 sequences, with 65% as singletons. Of note for this clonotype: Its specificity is not known. A junction boundary mismatches the germline segment, possibly from a read error.

Germline CDR1 MNHEY, CDR2 SVGAGI. This CDR3 spans 14 amino acids. The TCR originated in a woman aged 55-69 years with primary liver carcinoma and hepatitis B virus infection. Sequencing was done on a sample of peripheral blood. The chain has TRBV6-5 and TRBJ2-7; TRBD2 matches 10 bases. This CDR3 reads CASSCASGSYERYF. In DNA form, the CDR3 reads TGTGCCAGCAGTTGCGCTAGCGGGAGCTACGAGCGGTACTTC.